Only a few counts were recorded for the clone carrying this T cell receptor (beta chain). Its antigen is still unknown. The data stem from a study of human T cells and chemical hapten exposure. In the original processing: Sample TCR counts, which ranged from roughly 20,000 to 750,000, had a median of about 100,000. TCRdb recomputed calls from the RACE reads with MiXCR, one row per CDR3 protein. For this entry, the V and J calls and clone size follow TCRdb and not the study's own pipeline. The table records around 300,000 distinct CDR3 sequences, approximately 5.8% of them present only once. CDR3 size: 14 residues. V was trimmed by 2 bases and J by 5 bases, leaving 13 bases between them. The germline CDR1 and CDR2 sequences are MDHEN and SYDVKM. Time point meaning: pre-sensitization, week 0. Treatment specified: therapeutic diphenylcyclopropenone sensitization with weekly scalp DPC. Overall study results and limits: Counts of expanded TCRs (at PT1) showed a positive correlation with patch test score. Expanded TCRs were compared with controls, and the expanded TCRs formed significantly more large CDR3 similarity clusters.

This TCR derives from a woman aged 18-35 years with alopecia areata. Some clones in this sample may be carry-over from other donors' samples. The sample consisted of whole blood, taken in connection with sensitization to the hapten diphenylcyclopropenone (DPC). V gene TRBV28 combines with J gene TRBJ2-7; perhaps TRBD2 as D (6 bases). CDR3 amino acids: CASSLTLAADEQYF. The CDR3 DNA is TGTGCCAGCAGTTTAACACTAGCAGCCGACGAGCAGTACTTC.